This TCR beta chain was sequenced during a study of T cells in Graves' hyperthyroidism and ophthalmopathy. Study summary: At the time of initial diagnosis and before any treatment, peripheral blood was collected.

V was clipped by 5 bases and J by 0 bases; unmatched bases: 7. Germline V gene sequence: CDR1 LGHDT, CDR2 YNNKEL (reference sequence). The CDR3 sequence is 17 residues long. The CDR3 regions of TCR beta were amplified from RNA transcripts. When the TCR CDR3 underwent first-round RT-PCR, the HTBI primer set was used. TCRdb analysed the multiplex PCR reads with MiXCR anew, one entry per CDR3 protein. The sample has hundreds of thousands of distinct CDR3 sequences; about 20% are singletons. This clonotype was counted ten times or more. This TCR derives from a middle-aged man with Graves' ophthalmopathy. V is TRBV3-1 and J is TRBJ2-2, with 9 nucleotides matching TRBD2. Input material: blood. CDR3 sequence reads: CASSKRLAVTNTGELFF. In nucleotides, the CDR3 is TGTGCCAGCAGCAAACGACTAGCGGTAACGAACACCGGGGAGCTGTTTTTT.